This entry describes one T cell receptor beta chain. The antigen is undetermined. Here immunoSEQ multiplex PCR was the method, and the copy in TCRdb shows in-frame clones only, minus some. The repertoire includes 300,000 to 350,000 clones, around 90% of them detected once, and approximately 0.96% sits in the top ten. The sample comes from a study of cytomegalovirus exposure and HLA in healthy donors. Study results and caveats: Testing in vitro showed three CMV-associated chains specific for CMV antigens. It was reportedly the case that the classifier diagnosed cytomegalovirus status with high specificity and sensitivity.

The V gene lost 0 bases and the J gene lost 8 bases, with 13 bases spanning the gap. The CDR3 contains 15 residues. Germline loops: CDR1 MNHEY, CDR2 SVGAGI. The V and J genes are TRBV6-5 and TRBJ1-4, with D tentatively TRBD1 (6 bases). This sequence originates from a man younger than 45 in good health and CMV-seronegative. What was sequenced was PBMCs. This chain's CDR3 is CASSYSGQIREKLFF. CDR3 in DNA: TGTGCCAGCAGTTACTCAGGACAGATAAGAGAAAAACTGTTTTTT.